This TCR beta chain is drawn from a study of T cells in Graves' hyperthyroidism and ophthalmopathy (dated by TCRdb to about 2019). Study-level background: Peripheral blood samples were taken at initial diagnosis, before any treatment was given. According to the paper, TCR Vbeta CDR3 sequencing was carried out on approximately 140 peripheral blood samples, which came from 40 to 45 ophthalmopathy, about 75 hyperthyroidism and some 17 progressor patients. Thyroid tissue and blood T-cell repertoires from roughly 6 Graves' hyperthyroidism patients were also compared in the study. After sampling, hyperthyroidism patients received methimazole starting at 30 mg daily, and ophthalmopathy patients received high-dose intravenous methylprednisolone. For training and testing, the 80 to 100 patients in the discovery cohort were randomly divided in a 7:3 ratio. TCR V-J signatures able to tell the groups apart were searched for in a discovery cohort of some 97 patients, of whom roughly 42 had Graves' ophthalmopathy and 55 to 65 had stable Graves' hyperthyroidism. Whether ophthalmopathy could be predicted prospectively was tested in an independent validation cohort made up of roughly 19 hyperthyroidism patients plus 17 patients who later progressed to ophthalmopathy. The paper's findings and limits, for the study overall: During validation, the model predicted progression to ophthalmopathy a median of about 5.9 months ahead of onset, with almost 71% sensitivity and 72.22% specificity. Ophthalmopathy was separated from stable hyperthyroidism by a 13 V-J signature model, with approximately 86% sensitivity and roughly 81% specificity obtained in cross-validation and 80%/75% obtained in testing. Blood samples also contained most of the expanded thyroid clonotypes (frequency above 0.001), which suggests that blood repertoires may reflect thyroid immune responses. Sample size was not statistically predetermined, and investigators were not blinded to group allocation.

This clonotype appeared a few times. The antigen this receptor binds is unknown. A read error may produce the germline difference seen at one junction end. Hyperthyroidism patients were newly diagnosed, had a disease duration of under 2 months, and were aged 18 to 65 years. Any patient with an uncontrolled infection, another autoimmune disease, pregnancy or lactation was excluded. Diagnoses were based on clinical symptoms, serum thyroxine and TRAb, thyroid ultrasound and orbital computed tomography. Blood from progressor patients was collected at the time of first diagnosis with hyperthyroidism, before any ophthalmopathy symptoms had appeared. Ficoll-Paque density gradient centrifugation was used to isolate PBMCs from about 10 ml of fresh peripheral blood. Patients classed as progressors first received a Graves' hyperthyroidism diagnosis and then went on to develop ophthalmopathy during follow-up. Trizol reagent was used to extract total RNA, and RNA quality was then checked on an Agilent 2100 Bioanalyzer.

The CDR3 measures 13 amino acids from cysteine to phenylalanine. Kept here is only the CDR3 DNA, which spans 39 bases and is read in frame from base 1. Reading the germline V gene (reference sequence) gives CDR1 LNHDA and CDR2 SQIVND. Amplification of TCR beta CDR3 regions was carried out from RNA transcripts. For the first round of RT-PCR on the TCR CDR3, the HTBI primer set was used together with the Qiagen OneStep RT-PCR kit. Libraries were constructed in a second round of multiplex PCR, after which size selection and purification were performed. The libraries were sequenced on an Illumina HiSeq2000 using paired-end 100 bp reads. The authors' pipeline ran thus. SOAPnuke was used to process the raw data, with reads discarded if the reads contained adapters or uncalled bases, had a mean Phred below 15, or lacked an exact constant-primer or identifier match. High-quality paired reads were merged using COPE v1.2.5, and each unique nucleotide sequence was defined as a clonotype. MiTCR v1.1 was used to align the clonotypes against IMGT TRBV, TRBD and TRBJ reference segments. The analysis was restricted to V-J combinations with a frequency above 0.0001, which together covered 99% to 99.2% of the repertoires. A TCS score was defined as the ratio of F50 (clonal expansion) to E x V (chaos), with BLOSUM62-based TCRdist applied between CDR3 peptides within each V-J. Welch's t-statistics and random forest reduced roughly 530 V-J features to 10 to 15, which were used in a naive Bayes classifier (R e1071). The raw public reads went through TCRdb reprocessing: fastp at Q25, MiXCR clone calling, in-frame beta chains kept. Each CDR3 protein appears once, grouped with its most common genes and DNA. The V and J calls were determined by TCRdb, not by the authors. In all, the sample holds 250,000 to 300,000 distinct CDR3 sequences, and roughly 14% of those were seen once. 7.8% of the sample comes from the top ten.

This clonotype originated in a woman in her thirties with Graves' hyperthyroidism that later progressed to Graves' ophthalmopathy. Input material: blood. The sequence is built from TRBV19 and TRBJ1-1, with no reliable assignment of the D segment. CDR3 region: CTSSDSLNTEAFF. The nucleotides read TGTACCAGTAGTGATAGCCTGAACACTGAAGCTTTCTTT.